The clone carrying this TCR beta chain was counted a few times. The assay was immunoSEQ multiplex PCR, and TCRdb's table has in-frame clones only and misses some. Found here are 50,000 to 60,000 clones, roughly nine tenths of them singletons; the top ten hold more than 5%. Germline-derived CDR1 and CDR2 are LNHDA and SQIVND (reference sequence). The CDR3 totals 17 residues. Trimming took off 5 bases at V and 6 bases at J, with 23 bases between the two ends. The data were taken from a study of OX40 agonist ivuxolimab in advanced cancers. The receptor was derived from an adult with an advanced solid tumor such as melanoma, head and neck, liver or kidney cancer. This chain uses TRBV19 with TRBJ2-1; the D gene could be TRBD1 or TRBD2 (6 bases each). The sequences come from CD4+ or CD8+ T cells sorted from blood, collected in a trial of the OX40 agonist ivuxolimab. This chain's CDR3 is CASSPEETGWGVNEQFF. The CDR3 DNA is TGTGCCAGTAGTCCCGAAGAGACAGGTTGGGGGGTCAATGAGCAGTTCTTC. The whole variable domain, remainder taken from reference TRBV19 and TRBJ2-1, is DGGITQSPKYLFRKEGQNVTLSCEQNLNHDAMYWYRQDPGQGLRLIYYSQIVNDFQKGDIAEGYSVSREKKESFPLTVTSAQKNPTAFYLCASSPEETGWGVNEQFFGPGTRLTVL.